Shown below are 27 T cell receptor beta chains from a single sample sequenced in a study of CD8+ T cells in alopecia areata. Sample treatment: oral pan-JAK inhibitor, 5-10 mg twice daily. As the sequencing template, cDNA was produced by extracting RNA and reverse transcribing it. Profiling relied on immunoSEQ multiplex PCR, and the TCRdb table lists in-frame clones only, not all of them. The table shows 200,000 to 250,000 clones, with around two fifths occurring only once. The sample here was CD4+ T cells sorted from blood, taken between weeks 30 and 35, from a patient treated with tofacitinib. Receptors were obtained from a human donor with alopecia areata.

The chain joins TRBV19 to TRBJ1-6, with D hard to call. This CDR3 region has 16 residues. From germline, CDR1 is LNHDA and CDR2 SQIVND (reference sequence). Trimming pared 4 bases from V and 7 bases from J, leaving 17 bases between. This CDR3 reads CASSRRRVDGNSPLHF. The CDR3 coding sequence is TGTGCCAGTAGTAGGCGGAGGGTTGATGGAAATTCACCCCTCCACTTT.

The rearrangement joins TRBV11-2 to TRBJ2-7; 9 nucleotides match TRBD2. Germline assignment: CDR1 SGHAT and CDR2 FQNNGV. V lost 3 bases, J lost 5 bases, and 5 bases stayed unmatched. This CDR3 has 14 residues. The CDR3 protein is CASSLLASGNEQYF. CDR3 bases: TGTGCCAGCAGCTTGCTGGCTAGCGGGAACGAGCAGTACTTC.

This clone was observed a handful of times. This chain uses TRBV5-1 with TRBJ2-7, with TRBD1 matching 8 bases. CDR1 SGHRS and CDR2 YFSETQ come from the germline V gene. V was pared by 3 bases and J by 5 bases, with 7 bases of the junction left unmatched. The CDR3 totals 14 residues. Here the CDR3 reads CASSSGQGLHEQYF. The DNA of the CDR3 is TGCGCCAGCAGCTCAGGACAGGGTTTGCACGAGCAGTACTTC.

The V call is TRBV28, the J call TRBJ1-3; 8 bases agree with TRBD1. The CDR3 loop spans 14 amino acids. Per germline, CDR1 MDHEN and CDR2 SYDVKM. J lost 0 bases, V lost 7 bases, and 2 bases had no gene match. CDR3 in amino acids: CASTTGGSGNTIYF. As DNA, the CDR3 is TGTGCCAGCACAACAGGGGGCTCTGGAAACACCATATATTTT.

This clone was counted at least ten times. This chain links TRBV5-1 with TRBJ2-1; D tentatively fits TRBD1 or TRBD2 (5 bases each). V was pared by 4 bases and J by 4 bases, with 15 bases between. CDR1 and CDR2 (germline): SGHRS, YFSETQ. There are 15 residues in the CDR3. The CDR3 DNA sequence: TGCGCCAGCAGCAGAGGGGACGGAATATACAATGAGCAGTTCTTC. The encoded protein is CASSRGDGIYNEQFF.

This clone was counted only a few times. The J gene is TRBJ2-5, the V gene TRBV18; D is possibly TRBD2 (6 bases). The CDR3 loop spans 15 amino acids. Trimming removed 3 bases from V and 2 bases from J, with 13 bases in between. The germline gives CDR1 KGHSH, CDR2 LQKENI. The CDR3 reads CASSPIGGKQETQYF. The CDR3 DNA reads TGTGCCAGCTCACCCATCGGAGGGAAACAAGAGACCCAGTACTTC.

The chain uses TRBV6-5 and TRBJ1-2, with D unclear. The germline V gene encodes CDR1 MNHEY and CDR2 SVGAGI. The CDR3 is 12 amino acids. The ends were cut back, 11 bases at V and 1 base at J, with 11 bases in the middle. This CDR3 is CAGWVVNYGYTF. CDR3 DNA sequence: TGTGCCGGATGGGTGGTTAACTATGGCTACACCTTC.

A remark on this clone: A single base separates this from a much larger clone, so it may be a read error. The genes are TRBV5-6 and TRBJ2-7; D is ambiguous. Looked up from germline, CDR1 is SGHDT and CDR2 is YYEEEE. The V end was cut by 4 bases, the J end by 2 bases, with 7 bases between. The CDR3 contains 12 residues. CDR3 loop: CASSLRTYEQYF. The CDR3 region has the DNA TGTGCCAGCAGCCTCCGGACCTACGAGCAGTACTTC. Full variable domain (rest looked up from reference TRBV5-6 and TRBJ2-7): DAGVTQSPTHLIKTRGQQVTLRCSPKSGHDTVSWYQQALGQGPQFIFQYYEEEERQRGNFPDRFSGHQFPNYSSELNVNALLLGDSALYLCASSLRTYEQYFGPGTRLTVT.

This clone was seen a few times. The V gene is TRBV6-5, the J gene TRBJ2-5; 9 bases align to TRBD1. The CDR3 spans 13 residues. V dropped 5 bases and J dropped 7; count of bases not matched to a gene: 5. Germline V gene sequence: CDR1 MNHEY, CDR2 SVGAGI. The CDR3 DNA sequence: TGTGCCAGCAGTGAGGTGGGACAGGGGACCCAGTACTTC. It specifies CASSEVGQGTQYF.

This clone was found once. The CDR3 region is CASSLGDRDNSEQFF. In DNA form, the CDR3 reads TGCGCCAGCAGCTTGGGGGACAGGGATAATAGTGAGCAGTTCTTC. The chain is built from TRBV5-1 and TRBJ2-1; 9 bases line up with TRBD1. Germline assignment: CDR1 SGHRS and CDR2 YFSETQ. With V trimmed by 0 bases and J by 9 bases, 7 bases remained unmatched. CDR3 size: 15 residues.

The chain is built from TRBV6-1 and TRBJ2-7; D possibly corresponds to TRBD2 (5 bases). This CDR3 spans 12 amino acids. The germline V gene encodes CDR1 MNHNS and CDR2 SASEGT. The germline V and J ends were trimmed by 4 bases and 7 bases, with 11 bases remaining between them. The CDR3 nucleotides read TGTGCCAGCAGTGTAGGACTCCTAGAGCAGTACTTC. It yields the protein CASSVGLLEQYF.

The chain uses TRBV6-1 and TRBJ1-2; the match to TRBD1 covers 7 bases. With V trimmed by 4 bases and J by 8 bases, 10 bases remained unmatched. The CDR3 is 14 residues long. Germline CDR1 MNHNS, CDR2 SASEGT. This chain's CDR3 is CASSGPGQPVGYTF. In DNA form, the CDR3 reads TGTGCCAGCAGTGGTCCGGGACAGCCTGTCGGCTACACCTTC.

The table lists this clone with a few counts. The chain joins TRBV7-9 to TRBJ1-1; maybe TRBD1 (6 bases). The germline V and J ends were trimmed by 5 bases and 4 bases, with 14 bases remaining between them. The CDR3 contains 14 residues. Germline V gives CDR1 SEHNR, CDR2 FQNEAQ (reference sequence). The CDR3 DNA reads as TGTGCCAGCAGCCTTTTCGAGGGGGGCACTGAAGCTTTCTTT. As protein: CASSLFEGGTEAFF.

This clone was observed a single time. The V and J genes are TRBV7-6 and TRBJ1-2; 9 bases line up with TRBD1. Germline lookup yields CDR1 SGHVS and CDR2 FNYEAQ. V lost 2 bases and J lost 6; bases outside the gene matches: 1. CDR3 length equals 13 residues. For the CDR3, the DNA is TGTGCCAGCAGCTTACGGGACAGGGATGGCTACACCTTC. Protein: CASSLRDRDGYTF.

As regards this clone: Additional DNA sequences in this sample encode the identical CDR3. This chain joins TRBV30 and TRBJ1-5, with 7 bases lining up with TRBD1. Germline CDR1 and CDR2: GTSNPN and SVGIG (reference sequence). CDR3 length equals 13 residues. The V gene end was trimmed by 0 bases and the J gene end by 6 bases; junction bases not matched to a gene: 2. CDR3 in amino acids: CAWSVQGSQPQHF. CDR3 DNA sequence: TGTGCCTGGAGTGTACAGGGGAGTCAGCCCCAGCATTTT.

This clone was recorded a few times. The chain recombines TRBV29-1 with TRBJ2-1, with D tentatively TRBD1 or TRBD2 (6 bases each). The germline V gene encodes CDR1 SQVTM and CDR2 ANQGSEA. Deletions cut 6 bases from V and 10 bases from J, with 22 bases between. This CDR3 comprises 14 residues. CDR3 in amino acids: CSVDDRISGGEQFF. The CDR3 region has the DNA TGCAGCGTCGACGACAGGATCTCTGGGGGGGAGCAGTTCTTC.

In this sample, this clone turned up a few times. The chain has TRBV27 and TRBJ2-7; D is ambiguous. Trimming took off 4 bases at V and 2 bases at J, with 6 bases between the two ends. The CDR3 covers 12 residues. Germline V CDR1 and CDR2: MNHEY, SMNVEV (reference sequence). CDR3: CASSSSPYEQYF. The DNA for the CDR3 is TGTGCCAGCAGTTCTTCCCCCTACGAGCAGTACTTC.

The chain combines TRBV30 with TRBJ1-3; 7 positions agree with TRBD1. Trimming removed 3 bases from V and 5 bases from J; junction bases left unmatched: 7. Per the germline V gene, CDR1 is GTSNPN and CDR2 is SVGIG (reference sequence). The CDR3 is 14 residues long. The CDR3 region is CAWRTGTVRNTIYF. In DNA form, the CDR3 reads TGTGCCTGGAGAACCGGGACAGTAAGAAACACCATATATTTT.

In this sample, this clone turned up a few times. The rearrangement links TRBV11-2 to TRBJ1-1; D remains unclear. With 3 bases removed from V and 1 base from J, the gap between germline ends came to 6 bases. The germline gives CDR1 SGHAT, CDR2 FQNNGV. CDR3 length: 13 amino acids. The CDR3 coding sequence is TGTGCCAGCAGCTTTCAGCCGAACACTGAAGCTTTCTTT. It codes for CASSFQPNTEAFF.

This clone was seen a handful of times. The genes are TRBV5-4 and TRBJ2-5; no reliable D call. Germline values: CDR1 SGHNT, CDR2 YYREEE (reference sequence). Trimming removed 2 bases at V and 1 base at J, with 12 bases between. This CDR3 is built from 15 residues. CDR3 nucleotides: TGTGCCAGCAGCTTCTTGGCGGATCCCCAAGAGACCCAGTACTTC. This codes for CASSFLADPQETQYF. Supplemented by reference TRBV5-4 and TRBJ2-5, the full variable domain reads ETGVTQSPTHLIKTRGQQVTLRCSSQSGHNTVSWYQQALGQGPQFIFQYYREEENGRGNFPPRFSGLQFPNYSSELNVNALELDDSALYLCASSFLADPQETQYFGPGTRLLVL.

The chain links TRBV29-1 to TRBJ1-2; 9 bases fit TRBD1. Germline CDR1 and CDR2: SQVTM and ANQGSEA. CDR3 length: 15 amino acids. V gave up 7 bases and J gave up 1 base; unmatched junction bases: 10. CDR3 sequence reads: CSAVPGTGFNYGYTF. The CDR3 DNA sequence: TGCAGCGCAGTTCCCGGGACAGGGTTTAACTATGGCTACACCTTC. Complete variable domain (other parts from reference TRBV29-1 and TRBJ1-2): SAVISQKPSRDICQRGTSLTIQCQVDSQVTMMFWYRQQPGQSLTLIATANQGSEATYESGFVIDKFPISRPNLTFSTLTVSNMSPEDSSIYLCSAVPGTGFNYGYTFGSGTRLTVV.

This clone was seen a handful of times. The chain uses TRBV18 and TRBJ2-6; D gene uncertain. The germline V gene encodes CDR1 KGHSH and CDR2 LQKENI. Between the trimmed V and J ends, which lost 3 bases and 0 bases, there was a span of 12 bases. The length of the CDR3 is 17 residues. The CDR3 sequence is CASSPPWRPSGANVLTF. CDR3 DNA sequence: TGTGCCAGCTCACCCCCGTGGCGGCCCTCTGGGGCCAACGTCCTGACTTTC.

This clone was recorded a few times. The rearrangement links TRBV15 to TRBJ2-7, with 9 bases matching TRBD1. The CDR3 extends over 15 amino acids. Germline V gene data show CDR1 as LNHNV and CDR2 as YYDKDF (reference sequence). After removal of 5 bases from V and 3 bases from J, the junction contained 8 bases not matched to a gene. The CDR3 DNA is TGTGCCACCAGCCTAGCCCCGGGACAGGGCTACGAGCAGTACTTC. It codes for CATSLAPGQGYEQYF.

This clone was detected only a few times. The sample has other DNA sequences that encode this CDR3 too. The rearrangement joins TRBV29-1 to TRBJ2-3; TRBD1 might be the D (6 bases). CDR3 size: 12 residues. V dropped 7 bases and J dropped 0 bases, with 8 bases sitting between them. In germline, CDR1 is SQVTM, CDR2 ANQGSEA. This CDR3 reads CSAQGSTDTQYF. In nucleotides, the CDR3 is TGCAGCGCACAGGGAAGCACAGATACGCAGTATTTT.

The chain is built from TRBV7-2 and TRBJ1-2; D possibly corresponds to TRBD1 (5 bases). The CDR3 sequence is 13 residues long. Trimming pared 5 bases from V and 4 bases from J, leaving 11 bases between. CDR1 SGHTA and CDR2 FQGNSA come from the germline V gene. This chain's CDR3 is CASSRGGAYGYTF. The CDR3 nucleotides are TGTGCCAGCAGCCGCGGGGGTGCCTATGGCTACACCTTC.

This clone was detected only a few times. The CDR3 is CASSQDVNTGELFF. CDR3 DNA sequence: TGTGCCAGCAGCCAAGACGTGAACACCGGGGAGCTGTTTTTT. V usage is TRBV14 and J usage is TRBJ2-2; no clear D gene. V dropped 0 bases and J dropped 1 base, with 3 bases sitting between them. Germline CDR1 reads SGHDN; CDR2 reads FVKESK. CDR3 length equals 14 residues.

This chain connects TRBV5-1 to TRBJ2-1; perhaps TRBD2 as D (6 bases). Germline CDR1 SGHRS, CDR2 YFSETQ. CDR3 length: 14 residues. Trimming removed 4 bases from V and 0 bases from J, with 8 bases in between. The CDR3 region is CASSETSSYNEQFF. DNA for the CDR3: TGCGCCAGCAGCGAGACTAGCTCCTACAATGAGCAGTTCTTC. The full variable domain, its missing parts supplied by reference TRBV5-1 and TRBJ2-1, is KAGVTQTPRYLIKTRGQQVTLSCSPISGHRSVSWYQQTPGQGLQFLFEYFSETQRNKGNFPGRFSGRQFSNSRSEMNVSTLELGDSALYLCASSETSSYNEQFFGPGTRLTVL.